The 9 T cell receptor beta chains reported below all come from one sample, sequenced in a study of CD8 T cells in ankylosing spondylitis. TCRdb fed the 5' RACE reads into MiXCR, producing one record per CDR3 protein. The repertoire holds about 390,000 distinct CDR3 sequences, around 22% seen once, with 15% to 20% in the top ten. Their antigens remain unidentified. Broader study findings: Blood from ankylosing spondylitis patients appeared to carry a characteristic roughly 8-variant TCR beta motif.

The sequencing sample was made of blood, either unsorted or a sorted T cell fraction (not recorded which). Receptors were obtained from a male donor with ankylosing spondylitis.

Only a few counts were recorded for this clonotype. The chain has TRBV30 and TRBJ1-2; D is unclear. The CDR3 consists of 14 residues. V lost 1 base and J lost 8, with 17 bases in between. Germline CDR1 reads GTSNPN; CDR2 reads SVGIG (reference sequence). DNA of the CDR3: TGTGCCTGGAGTGAATTTCGGGATTTGGAAGGCTACACCTTC. As protein: CAWSEFRDLEGYTF. The complete variable domain, with remaining parts taken from reference TRBV30 and TRBJ1-2, reads SQTIHQWPATLVQPVGSPLSLECTVEGTSNPNLYWYRQAAGRGLQLLFYSVGIGQISSEVPQNLSASRPQDRQFILSSKKLLLSDSGFYLCAWSEFRDLEGYTFGSGTRLTVV.

This clonotype was counted a few times. The chain carries TRBV29-1 and TRBJ2-7; D ambiguous. The CDR3 loop spans 15 amino acids. Between the trimmed V and J ends, which lost 0 bases and 0 bases, there was a span of 12 bases. Germline V CDR1 and CDR2: SQVTM, ANQGSEA. The CDR3 DNA reads as TGCAGCGTTGAAGATGGCAGGTTCCCCTCCTACGAGCAGTACTTC. It yields the protein CSVEDGRFPSYEQYF.

This clonotype was observed a handful of times. V is TRBV7-8 and J is TRBJ1-1; perhaps TRBD1 as D (5 bases). The CDR3 extends over 14 amino acids. Germline V gene data show CDR1 as SGHVS and CDR2 as FQNEAQ. The V end was cut by 5 bases, the J end by 1 base, with 11 bases between. CDR3 loop: CASSPRTPNTEAFF. CDR3 nucleotides: TGTGCCAGCAGCCCGAGGACACCGAACACTGAAGCTTTCTTT. The variable domain in full, completed from reference TRBV7-8 and TRBJ1-1, reads GAGVSQSPRYKVAKRGQDVALRCDPISGHVSLFWYQQALGQGPEFLTYFQNEAQLDKSGLPSDRFFAERPEGSVSTLKIQRTQQEDSAVYLCASSPRTPNTEAFFGQGTRLTVV.

This clonotype was detected ten times or more. This chain uses TRBV7-8 with TRBJ2-5, with a weak D call TRBD1 (5 bases). The CDR3 has 17 residues. CDR1 is SGHVS, CDR2 FQNEAQ, per germline. V lost 0 bases and J lost 2, with 16 bases in between. The CDR3 reads CASSLAGQGRAQETQYF. CDR3 DNA sequence: TGTGCCAGCAGCTTAGCGGGTCAGGGTCGAGCTCAAGAGACCCAGTACTTC. The whole variable domain, remainder taken from reference TRBV7-8 and TRBJ2-5, is GAGVSQSPRYKVAKRGQDVALRCDPISGHVSLFWYQQALGQGPEFLTYFQNEAQLDKSGLPSDRFFAERPEGSVSTLKIQRTQQEDSAVYLCASSLAGQGRAQETQYFGPGTRLLVL.

The rearrangement joins TRBV30 to TRBJ2-7, with 10 bases aligning to TRBD2. After removal of 4 bases from V and 6 bases from J, the junction contained 9 bases not matched to a gene. Germline CDR1 is GTSNPN and CDR2 is SVGIG (reference sequence). The CDR3 runs to 14 residues. This CDR3 is CAWTSGRVGREQYF. The CDR3 DNA follows: TGTGCCTGGACTAGCGGGAGAGTGGGCCGCGAGCAGTACTTC.

J is TRBJ1-3 and V is TRBV30; tentatively, D is TRBD1 (6 bases). The CDR3 contains 15 residues. Germline V gene data show CDR1 as GTSNPN and CDR2 as SVGIG (reference sequence). V was clipped by 3 bases and J by 0 bases, with 12 bases between them. The CDR3 is CAWSDTGSSGNTIYF. The CDR3 region has the DNA TGTGCCTGGAGCGATACAGGGTCCTCTGGAAACACCATATATTTT.

This clonotype has just a few counts. The chain carries TRBV18 and TRBJ1-2, with 10 bases that match TRBD1. V trimming: 5 bases; J trimming: 7 bases; junction bases outside the gene matches: 10. The germline V gene has CDR1 KGHSH and CDR2 LQKENI. The CDR3 length is 15 residues. CDR3 nucleotide sequence: TGTGCCAGCTCATCCAGGACAGGGGGATCTTCTGGCTACACCTTC. Translation: CASSSRTGGSSGYTF.

The gene calls are TRBV20-1 and TRBJ2-1; D is unclear. This CDR3 region has 13 residues. Germline V CDR1 and CDR2: DFQATT, SNEGSKA (reference sequence). Trimming removed 6 bases at V and 5 bases at J, with 14 bases between. CDR3 DNA: TGCAGTGCCCAAGACTGGCACAACAATGAGCAGTTCTTC. Encoded protein: CSAQDWHNNEQFF.

The chain uses TRBV6-1 and TRBJ1-6, with TRBD1 as a possible D gene (5 bases). CDR3 size: 13 residues. V was clipped by 8 bases and J by 10 bases, with 15 bases between them. Germline CDR1 MNHNS, CDR2 SASEGT. CDR3 DNA sequence: TGTGCCAGCTGCCGGGGCCCTGGGTCACCCCTCCACTTT. Protein product: CASCRGPGSPLHF.